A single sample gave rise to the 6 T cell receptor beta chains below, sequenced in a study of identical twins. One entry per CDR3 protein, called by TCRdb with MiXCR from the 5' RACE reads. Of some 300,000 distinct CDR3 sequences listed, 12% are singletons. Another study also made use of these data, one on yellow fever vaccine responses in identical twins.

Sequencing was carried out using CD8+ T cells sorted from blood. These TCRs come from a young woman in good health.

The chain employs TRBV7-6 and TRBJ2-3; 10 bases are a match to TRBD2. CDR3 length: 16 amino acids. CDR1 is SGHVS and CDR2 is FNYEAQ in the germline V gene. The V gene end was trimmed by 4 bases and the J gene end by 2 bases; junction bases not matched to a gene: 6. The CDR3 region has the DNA TGTGCCAGCAGCTCGGCCGGGACTAGCGTCACAGATACGCAGTATTTT. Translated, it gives CASSSAGTSVTDTQYF.

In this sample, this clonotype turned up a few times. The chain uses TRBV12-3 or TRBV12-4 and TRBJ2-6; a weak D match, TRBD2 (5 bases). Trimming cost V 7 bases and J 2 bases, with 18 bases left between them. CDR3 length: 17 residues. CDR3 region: CASTLKSGGAGANVLTF. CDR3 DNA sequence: TGTGCCAGCACGTTGAAGTCAGGAGGCGCTGGGGCCAACGTCCTGACTTTC.

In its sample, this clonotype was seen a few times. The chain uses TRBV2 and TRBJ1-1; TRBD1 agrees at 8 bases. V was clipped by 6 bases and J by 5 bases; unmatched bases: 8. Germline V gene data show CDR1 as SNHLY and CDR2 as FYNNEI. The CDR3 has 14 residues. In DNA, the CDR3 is TGTGCCAGCAGCGGTGAACAGGGGGTGACTGAAGCTTTCTTT. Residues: CASSGEQGVTEAFF.

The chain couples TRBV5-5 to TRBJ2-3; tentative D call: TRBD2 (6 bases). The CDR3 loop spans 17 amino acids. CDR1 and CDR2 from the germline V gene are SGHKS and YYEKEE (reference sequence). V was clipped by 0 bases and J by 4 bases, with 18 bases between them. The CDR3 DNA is TGTGCCAGCAGCTTGGTTCCCAGCGGCCAGCGGGCAGATACGCAGTATTTT. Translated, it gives CASSLVPSGQRADTQYF.

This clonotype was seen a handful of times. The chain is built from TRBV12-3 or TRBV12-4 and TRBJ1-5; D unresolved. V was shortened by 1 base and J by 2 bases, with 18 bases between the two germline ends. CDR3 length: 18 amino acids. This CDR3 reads CASSLEGSAIGGNQPQHF. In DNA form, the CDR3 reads TGTGCCAGCAGTTTAGAGGGATCGGCCATAGGAGGCAATCAGCCCCAGCATTTT.

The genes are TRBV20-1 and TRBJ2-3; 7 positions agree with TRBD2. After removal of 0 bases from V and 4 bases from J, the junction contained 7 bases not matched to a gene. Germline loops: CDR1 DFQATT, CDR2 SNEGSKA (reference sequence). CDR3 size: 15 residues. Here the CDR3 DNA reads TGCAGTGCTAGAGATGGGGGGGACGGTGCAGATACGCAGTATTTT. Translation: CSARDGGDGADTQYF.